This T cell receptor beta chain is from a study of spatial heterogeneity in lung cancer. This clonotype showed up just a few times. CDR3 length: 12 amino acids. Germline V CDR1 and CDR2: SEHNR, FQNEAQ (reference sequence). Trimming pared 3 bases from V and 6 bases from J, leaving 9 bases between. MiXCR was run by TCRdb on the 5' RACE reads, yielding one entry per CDR3 protein. The sample shows about 120,000 distinct CDR3 sequences, more than 9% of them seen only once. Time point here: blood at routine non-recurrence follow-up after resection. Whole RNA from tumor, nontumor lung or frozen PBMC was sequenced unsorted.

The chain is built from TRBV7-9 and TRBJ2-7; D gene unclear. This sequence was found in a male donor with early-stage non-small cell lung cancer. The sample in question was PBMCs, obtained at follow-up. The CDR3 nucleotides are TGTGCCAGCAGCTTGCCGCAGGTCGAGCAGTACTTC. This sequence encodes CASSLPQVEQYF. The complete variable domain, with remaining parts taken from reference TRBV7-9 and TRBJ2-7, reads DTGVSQNPRHKITKRGQNVTFRCDPISEHNRLYWYRQTLGQGPEFLTYFQNEAQLEKSRLLSDRFSAERPKGSFSTLEIQRTEQGDSAMYLCASSLPQVEQYFGPGTRLTVT.